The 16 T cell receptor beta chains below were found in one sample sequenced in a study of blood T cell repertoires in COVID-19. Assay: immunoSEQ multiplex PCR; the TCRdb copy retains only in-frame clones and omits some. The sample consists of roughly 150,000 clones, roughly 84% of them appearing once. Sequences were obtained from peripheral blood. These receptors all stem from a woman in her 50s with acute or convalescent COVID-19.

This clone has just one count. The CDR3 loop is CASSTSGTENTEAFF. The DNA of the CDR3 is TGTGCCAGCAGCACTTCCGGGACAGAGAACACTGAAGCTTTCTTT. The rearrangement uses TRBV7-2 and TRBJ1-1; 7 nucleotides line up with TRBD1. Germline V gives CDR1 SGHTA, CDR2 FQGNSA. This CDR3 region has 15 residues. With 5 bases clipped from V and 1 base from J, the junction kept 7 bases outside the gene matches.

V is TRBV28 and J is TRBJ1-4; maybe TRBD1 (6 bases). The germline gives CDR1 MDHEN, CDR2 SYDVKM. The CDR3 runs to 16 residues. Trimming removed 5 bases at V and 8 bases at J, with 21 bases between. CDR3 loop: CASSLQGLSLSEKLFF. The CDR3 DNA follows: TGTGCCAGCAGTCTCCAGGGGCTATCCCTAAGCGAAAAACTGTTTTTT. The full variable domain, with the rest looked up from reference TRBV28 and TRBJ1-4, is DVKVTQSSRYLVKRTGEKVFLECVQDMDHENMFWYRQDPGLGLRLIYFSYDVKMKEKGDIPEGYSVSREKKERFSLILESASTNQTSMYLCASSLQGLSLSEKLFFGSGTQLSVL.

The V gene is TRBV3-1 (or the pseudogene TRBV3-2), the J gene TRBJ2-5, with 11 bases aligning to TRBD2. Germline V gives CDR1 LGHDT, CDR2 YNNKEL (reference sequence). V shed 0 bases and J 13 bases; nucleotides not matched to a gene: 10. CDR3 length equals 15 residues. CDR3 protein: CASSQDVLAGGSLYF. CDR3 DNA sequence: TGTGCCAGCAGCCAAGATGTTCTAGCGGGGGGCTCGCTGTACTTC.

CDR3 sequence (DNA): TGTGCCAGCAGTTCCAGCGTCGGGGAGCTGTTTTTT. Amino acids: CASSSSVGELFF. This chain links TRBV6-1 with TRBJ2-2, with D uncertain. Trimming cost V 5 bases and J 7 bases, with 8 bases left between them. Germline loops: CDR1 MNHNS, CDR2 SASEGT. CDR3 length equals 12 residues.

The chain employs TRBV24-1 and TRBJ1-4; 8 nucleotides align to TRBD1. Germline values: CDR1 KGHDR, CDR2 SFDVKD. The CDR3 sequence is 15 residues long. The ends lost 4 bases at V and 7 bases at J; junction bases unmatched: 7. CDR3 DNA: TGTGCCACCAGTGAAGGACAGGGACTTAGTGAAAAACTGTTTTTT. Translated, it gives CATSEGQGLSEKLFF.

The CDR3: CASSQELAGDVGIIQYF. The CDR3 DNA follows: TGTGCCAGCAGCCAAGAGCTAGCGGGAGACGTGGGTATCATTCAGTACTTC. The gene calls are TRBV4-2 and TRBJ2-4; 10 bases line up with TRBD2. There are 17 residues in the CDR3. Germline trimming cut 0 bases from V and 9 bases from J; bases unmatched to any gene: 11. Germline loops: CDR1 LGHNA, CDR2 YNFKEQ.

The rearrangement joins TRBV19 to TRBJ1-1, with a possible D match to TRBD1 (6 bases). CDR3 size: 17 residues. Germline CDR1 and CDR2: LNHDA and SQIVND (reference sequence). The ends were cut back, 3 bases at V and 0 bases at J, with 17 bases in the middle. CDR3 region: CASSILGTPILNTEAFF. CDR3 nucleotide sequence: TGTGCCAGTAGTATTCTCGGGACACCCATATTGAACACTGAAGCTTTCTTT.

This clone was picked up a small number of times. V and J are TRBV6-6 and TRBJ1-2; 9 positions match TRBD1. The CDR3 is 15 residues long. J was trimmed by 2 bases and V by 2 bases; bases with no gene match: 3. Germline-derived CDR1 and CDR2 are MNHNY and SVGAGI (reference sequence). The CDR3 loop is CASSYTGGANYGYTF. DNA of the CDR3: TGTGCCAGCAGTTACACAGGGGGCGCGAACTATGGCTACACCTTC.

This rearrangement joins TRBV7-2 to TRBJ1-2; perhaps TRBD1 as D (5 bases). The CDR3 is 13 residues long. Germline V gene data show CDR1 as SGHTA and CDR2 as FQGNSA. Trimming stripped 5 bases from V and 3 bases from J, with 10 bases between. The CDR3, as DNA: TGTGCCAGCAGCACCTCAGGGTACTATGGCTACACCTTC. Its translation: CASSTSGYYGYTF.

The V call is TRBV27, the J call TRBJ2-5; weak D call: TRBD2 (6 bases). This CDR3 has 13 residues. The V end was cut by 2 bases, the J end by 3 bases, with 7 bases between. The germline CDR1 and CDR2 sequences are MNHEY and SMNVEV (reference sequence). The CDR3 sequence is CASSLGGKETQYF. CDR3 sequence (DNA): TGTGCCAGCAGTTTAGGGGGGAAAGAGACCCAGTACTTC.

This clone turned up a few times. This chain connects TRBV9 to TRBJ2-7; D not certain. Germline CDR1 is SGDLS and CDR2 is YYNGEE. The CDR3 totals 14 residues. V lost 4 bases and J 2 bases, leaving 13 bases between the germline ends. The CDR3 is CASSPIDIPYEQYF. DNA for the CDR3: TGTGCCAGCAGCCCGATAGACATACCCTACGAGCAGTACTTC.

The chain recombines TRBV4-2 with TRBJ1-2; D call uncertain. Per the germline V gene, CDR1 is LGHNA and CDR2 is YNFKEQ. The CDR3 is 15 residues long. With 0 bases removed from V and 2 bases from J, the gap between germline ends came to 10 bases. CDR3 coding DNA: TGTGCCAGCAGCCAAGATAAGACACAAAACTATGGCTACACCTTC. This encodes CASSQDKTQNYGYTF.

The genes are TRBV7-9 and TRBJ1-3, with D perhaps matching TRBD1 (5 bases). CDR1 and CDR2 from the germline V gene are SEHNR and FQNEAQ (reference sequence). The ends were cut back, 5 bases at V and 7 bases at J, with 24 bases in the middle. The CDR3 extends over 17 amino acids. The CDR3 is CASSPRATQVPGNTIYF. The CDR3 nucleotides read TGTGCCAGCAGCCCCCGCGCTACACAGGTCCCAGGGAACACCATATATTTT.

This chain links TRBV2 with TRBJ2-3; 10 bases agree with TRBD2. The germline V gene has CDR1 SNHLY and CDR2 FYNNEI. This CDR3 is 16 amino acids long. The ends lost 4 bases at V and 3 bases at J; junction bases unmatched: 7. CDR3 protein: CASSVPSGRVTDTQYF. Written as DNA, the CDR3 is TGTGCCAGCAGTGTTCCCAGCGGGAGGGTTACAGATACGCAGTATTTT.

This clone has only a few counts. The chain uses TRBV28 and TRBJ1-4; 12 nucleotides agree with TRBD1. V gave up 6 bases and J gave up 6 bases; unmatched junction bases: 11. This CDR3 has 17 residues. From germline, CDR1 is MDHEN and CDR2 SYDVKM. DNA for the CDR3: TGTGCCAGCAGCCGTTGGGGGACAGGGGGCGTAGATGAAAAACTGTTTTTT. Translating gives CASSRWGTGGVDEKLFF.

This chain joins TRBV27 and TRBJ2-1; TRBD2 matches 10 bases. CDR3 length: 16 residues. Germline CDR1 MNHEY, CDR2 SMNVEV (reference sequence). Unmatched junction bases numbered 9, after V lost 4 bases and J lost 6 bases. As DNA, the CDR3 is TGTGCCAGCAGTTCCCAGGCCGGGACTAGCGTCAATGAGCAGTTCTTC. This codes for CASSSQAGTSVNEQFF.